The source of this TCR delta chain is a study of γδ T cells in repeated Plasmodium falciparum infection. Study overall: Each infection was followed by sampling at 21 days, plus baseline and some pre-infection draws.

Vgamma9/Vdelta2+ and Vdelta2-negative gammadelta T cells were flow-sorted from PBMC for bulk sequencing. A word on this clone: TCRdb pairs this DNA with a much larger clone's protein that differs at residue 12, likely a read error; the protein shown was translated from the DNA.

Sequencing covered both gamma and delta TCR chains per sample. TCRdb reanalyzed the multiplex PCR reads using CATT. Of 80,000 to 95,000 delta-chain clones detected, 1.4% appear once; the ten largest clones hold under 9.5%. The CDR3 runs 15 residues. V trimming: 2 bases; J trimming: 9 bases; junction bases outside the gene matches: 12. From germline, CDR1 is TSWWSYY and CDR2 QGS. The receptor's source is a pool of human donors (malaria-infected and uninfected, not separated). V gene TRDV1 combines with J gene TRDJ1; 7 bases match TRDD3. Here the J gene was assigned by germline matching of the DNA, as TCRdb has none. The specimen sequenced was gamma-delta T cells from blood. CDR3 in amino acids: CALGEFIFWGHELIF. The CDR3 DNA reads as TGTGCTCTTGGGGAATTTATCTTCTGGGGGCATGAACTCATCTTT.